The present T cell receptor (beta chain) was sequenced within a study of blood T cell repertoires in COVID-19. TCRdb's copy holds only in-frame clones and misses some; the assay was immunoSEQ multiplex PCR. Seen here are approximately 350,000 clones, roughly nine tenths observed once, and the top ten hold less than 1.2%. The CDR3 covers 14 residues. V was trimmed by 2 bases and J by 2 bases, leaving 7 bases between them. The V gene's germline CDR1 is KGHSH and CDR2 LQKENI. This clone has ten or more counts. This TCR derives from a man between 18 and 35 years old who had recovered from COVID-19. Specimen: PBMCs or T cells enriched from blood (not recorded which). The V gene is TRBV18, the J gene TRBJ1-3; the D is unclear. In DNA form, the CDR3 reads TGTGCCAGCTCACCAGGAGTGGCTGGAAACACCATATATTTT. Translation: CASSPGVAGNTIYF. The whole variable domain, remainder taken from reference TRBV18 and TRBJ1-3, is NAGVMQNPRHLVRRRGQEARLRCSPMKGHSHVYWYRQLPEEGLKFMVYLQKENIIDESGMPKERFSAEFPKEGPSILRIQQVVRGDSAAYFCASSPGVAGNTIYFGEGSWLTVV.